Below are 32 T cell receptor beta chains sequenced from a single sample in a study of shared clonotypes between healthy human individuals. The table came from immunoSEQ multiplex PCR; TCRdb's copy has only in-frame clones and leaves some out. The repertoire holds about 2.3 million clones, with just over 90% as singletons. The sequencing sample was made of naive CD4+ T cells from PBMCs. Subset given: CD45RA+ positively selected. All receptors derive from a man between 18 and 35 years old in good health. Some clones in this sample may be carry-over from other donors' samples.

A word on this clone: Other DNA sequences from this sample encode an identical CDR3 as well. Here the CDR3 DNA reads TGTGCCAGCTCACCACCGGGACAAGGCGCAGATACGCAGTATTTT. This codes for CASSPPGQGADTQYF. The V call is TRBV18, the J call TRBJ2-3; possibly TRBD1 for D (6 bases). The CDR3 is 15 amino acids. Germline-derived CDR1 and CDR2 are KGHSH and LQKENI. V dropped 0 bases and J dropped 4 bases, with 11 bases sitting between them.

The rearrangement uses TRBV10-3 and TRBJ2-2, with 7 nucleotides matching TRBD2. The junction had 10 bases not matched to a gene; V was cut back by 11 bases and J by 7 bases. CDR3 length: 13 residues. Per the germline V gene, CDR1 is ENHRY and CDR2 is SYGVKD. CDR3 sequence (DNA): TGTGCCTCCGGGGCGGGGGTCGACGGGGAGCTGTTTTTT. Its protein product is CASGAGVDGELFF.

The V call is TRBV6-5, the J call TRBJ2-3; TRBD2 matches 7 bases. The CDR3 contains 15 residues. Germline assignment: CDR1 MNHEY and CDR2 SVGAGI. V lost 5 bases to trimming and J lost 2 bases; unmatched junction nucleotides: 7. The chain's CDR3 is CASSRPSGTTDTQYF. In DNA, the CDR3 is TGTGCCAGCAGTCGGCCTAGCGGCACCACAGATACGCAGTATTTT.

The chain has TRBV21-1 and TRBJ2-1; TRBD2 is the table's D call, not checked against the DNA. TRBV21-1 is assigned pseudogene status. There are 14 residues in the CDR3. CDR3 sequence reads: CASTPREGGNEQFF. The CDR3 DNA follows: TGTGCCAGCACCCCCCGGGAGGGGGGCAATGAGCAGTTCTTC.

The chain uses TRBV6-1 and TRBJ2-7; D might be TRBD1 (5 bases). Trimming shortened V by 1 base and J by 3 bases, and 10 bases separated the two germline ends. The germline V gene encodes CDR1 MNHNS and CDR2 SASEGT. The length of the CDR3 is 14 residues. DNA of the CDR3: TGTGCCAGCAGTGAAGGGGGCAGTAACTACGAGCAGTACTTC. It codes for CASSEGGSNYEQYF.

The V call is TRBV5-4, the J call TRBJ2-1; 12 bases line up with TRBD2. Germline V gene sequence: CDR1 SGHNT, CDR2 YYREEE (reference sequence). V shed 6 bases and J 6 bases; nucleotides not matched to a gene: 4. The CDR3 contains 14 residues. CDR3 region: CASMLAGGRNEQFF. The DNA of the CDR3 is TGTGCCAGCATGCTAGCGGGAGGGCGCAATGAGCAGTTCTTC.

The rearrangement uses TRBV4-2 and TRBJ2-1, with 12 bases aligning to TRBD2. The CDR3 has 16 residues. CDR1 and CDR2 from the germline V gene are LGHNA and YNFKEQ. Trimming at V came to 5 bases and at J to 5 bases, leaving 7 bases not matched to a gene. The CDR3 reads CASSSRTSGTHNEQFF. CDR3 coding DNA: TGTGCCAGCAGCTCCCGGACTAGCGGGACCCACAATGAGCAGTTCTTC.

The chain joins TRBV7-2 to TRBJ2-5; D perhaps matches TRBD2 (5 bases). Germline CDR1 is SGHTA and CDR2 is FQGNSA. V gave up 5 bases and J gave up 3 bases, with 13 bases separating them. This CDR3 is 14 amino acids long. DNA for the CDR3: TGTGCCAGCAGCCAGAGGGCTAGTGAAGAGACCCAGTACTTC. It encodes CASSQRASEETQYF.

This clone was counted a few times. The V call is TRBV30, the J call TRBJ2-2; TRBD1 might be the D (5 bases). The CDR3 covers 14 residues. Deletions cut 5 bases from V and 5 bases from J, with 15 bases between. Germline V lookup: CDR1 GTSNPN, CDR2 SVGIG (reference sequence). The DNA for the CDR3 is TGTGCCTGGGTGTTCAGGGTAGGGACCGGGGAGCTGTTTTTT. Residues: CAWVFRVGTGELFF.

This clone was counted only a few times. V gene TRBV28 combines with J gene TRBJ1-1, with a possible D match to TRBD1 (5 bases). The ends were cut back, 6 bases at V and 0 bases at J, with 14 bases in the middle. The germline gives CDR1 MDHEN, CDR2 SYDVKM. CDR3 length: 15 amino acids. CDR3 bases: TGTGCCAGCAGGACGGCGGGCAGGGTGAACACTGAAGCTTTCTTT. As protein: CASRTAGRVNTEAFF.

Comment on this clone: At the DNA level, this CDR3 is encoded by other sequences in the same sample as well. The rearrangement uses TRBV5-1 and TRBJ2-3; TRBD2 matches at 13 bases. Germline lookup yields CDR1 SGHRS and CDR2 YFSETQ. The V and J ends lost 3 bases and 2 bases, in that order; junction bases with no gene match: 3. The CDR3 loop spans 16 amino acids. CDR3 sequence (DNA): TGCGCCAGCAGCTCCGGGACTAGCGGGACCACAGATACGCAGTATTTT. This translates into CASSSGTSGTTDTQYF.

V and J are TRBV4-2 and TRBJ2-5, with a tentative D call TRBD2 (6 bases). This CDR3 comprises 15 residues. Germline V lookup: CDR1 LGHNA, CDR2 YNFKEQ. V shed 4 bases and J shed 5 bases, with 17 bases lying between them. For the CDR3, the DNA is TGTGCCAGCAGCCCCCGTACGGGGGTCATGGAGACCCAGTACTTC. Protein product: CASSPRTGVMETQYF.

The V call is TRBV15, the J call TRBJ2-3; 13 bases map to TRBD2. V dropped 5 bases and J dropped 2; count of bases not matched to a gene: 7. Germline CDR1 reads LNHNV; CDR2 reads YYDKDF (reference sequence). The CDR3 is 17 residues long. CDR3 in amino acids: CATSRGLAGPSTDTQYF. DNA of the CDR3: TGTGCCACCAGCCGGGGACTAGCGGGACCATCCACAGATACGCAGTATTTT.

The genes are TRBV9 and TRBJ2-3, with TRBD2 identical over 12 bases. Germline V gives CDR1 SGDLS, CDR2 YYNGEE. V was clipped by 3 bases and J by 5 bases; unmatched bases: 7. The CDR3 loop spans 16 amino acids. The DNA for the CDR3 is TGTGCCAGCAGCGCGGGGACTAGCGGGCTCGGAGATACGCAGTATTTT. This encodes CASSAGTSGLGDTQYF. The full variable domain, in which reference TRBV9 and TRBJ2-3 provide the parts outside the CDR3, is DSGVTQTPKHLITATGQRVTLRCSPRSGDLSVYWYQQSLDQGLQFLIQYYNGEERAKGNILERFSAQQFPDLHSELNLSSLELGDSALYFCASSAGTSGLGDTQYFGPGTRLTVL.

The CDR3 region is CASSSLGGVEKLFF. In DNA form, the CDR3 reads TGTGCCAGCAGCTCGCTAGGGGGAGTGGAAAAACTGTTTTTT. The chain combines TRBV7-2 with TRBJ1-4; D is perhaps TRBD1 (6 bases). From germline, CDR1 is SGHTA and CDR2 FQGNSA. This CDR3 spans 14 amino acids. Trimming took 4 bases from V and 8 from J, leaving 14 bases between them.

J is TRBJ2-3 and V is TRBV11-1; TRBD2 matches at 8 bases. Germline V gene sequence: CDR1 SGHAT, CDR2 FQDESV (reference sequence). J lost 0 bases, V lost 2 bases, and 1 base had no gene match. CDR3 length: 15 residues. CDR3: CASSLIAGSTDTQYF. CDR3 bases: TGTGCCAGCAGCTTAATAGCGGGGAGCACAGATACGCAGTATTTT.

The V and J genes are TRBV18 and TRBJ2-7, with TRBD1 matching 9 bases. The CDR3 is made up of 14 amino acids. Germline V CDR1 and CDR2: KGHSH, LQKENI. V shed 6 bases, J shed 2 bases, and the junction held 5 bases outside the gene matches. As DNA, the CDR3 is TGTGCCAGCTCTATGGGACAGGGAGCCTACGAGCAGTACTTC. Its protein is CASSMGQGAYEQYF.

The CDR3 DNA is TGTGCCAGCAGCAACGTCTACTTGGGACCCAGGCCTGAAGCTTTCTTT. Amino acids: CASSNVYLGPRPEAFF. V is TRBV7-2 and J is TRBJ1-1; tentatively, D is TRBD1 (5 bases). The CDR3 is 16 residues long. The germline gives CDR1 SGHTA, CDR2 FQGNSA. V gave up 5 bases and J gave up 6 bases, with 22 bases separating them.

V gene TRBV4-2 combines with J gene TRBJ2-3, with TRBD2 matching 10 bases. With 4 bases clipped from V and 2 bases from J, the junction kept 15 bases outside the gene matches. The CDR3 runs 19 residues. Germline loops: CDR1 LGHNA, CDR2 YNFKEQ. The CDR3 protein is CASSPEGLAGALSTDTQYF. The CDR3 DNA follows: TGTGCCAGCAGCCCGGAGGGGCTAGCGGGAGCGCTTTCCACAGATACGCAGTATTTT.

V gene TRBV7-9 combines with J gene TRBJ2-3, with 8 bases identical to TRBD2. The CDR3 length is 13 residues. Germline lookup yields CDR1 SEHNR and CDR2 FQNEAQ (reference sequence). The chain's CDR3 is CARGSGSPDTQYF. The CDR3 DNA reads TGTGCTCGTGGGAGCGGGAGCCCCGATACGCAGTATTTT.

This CDR3 is CASSLVAGDPEQFF. Written as DNA, the CDR3 is TGCGCCAGCAGCTTGGTAGCGGGAGATCCTGAGCAGTTCTTC. The chain couples TRBV5-1 to TRBJ2-1, with 9 bases fitting TRBD2. This CDR3 has 14 amino acids. Germline assignment: CDR1 SGHRS and CDR2 YFSETQ. Trimming cost V 0 bases and J 9 bases; bases outside gene matches: 4.

The rearrangement uses TRBV30 and TRBJ1-6, with D possibly TRBD1 on 5 matching bases. This CDR3 spans 16 amino acids. CDR1 is GTSNPN, CDR2 SVGIG, per germline (reference sequence). The V end lost 3 bases, the J end lost 7 bases, and 19 bases lay between the germline ends. CDR3 DNA: TGTGCCTGGAGCCTTCAACCCGGGACCATAAATTCACCCCTCCACTTT. Amino acids: CAWSLQPGTINSPLHF.

J is TRBJ2-4 and V is TRBV6-4, with 7 bases lining up with TRBD1. CDR3 length equals 19 residues. Germline values: CDR1 MRHNA, CDR2 SNTAGT. Trimming removed 1 base from V and 0 bases from J; junction bases left unmatched: 12. The CDR3 sequence is CASSDCRDSVSLAKNIQYF. DNA for the CDR3: TGTGCCAGCAGTGACTGCCGGGACAGCGTTTCTTTAGCCAAAAACATTCAGTACTTC.

This chain connects TRBV28 to TRBJ1-3, with a tentative D call TRBD1 (5 bases). The length of the CDR3 is 13 residues. CDR1 is MDHEN, CDR2 SYDVKM, per germline. V shed 9 bases and J shed 0 bases, with 9 bases lying between them. CDR3 in DNA: TGTGCCAGTCCGGACATCTCTGGAAACACCATATATTTT. It codes for CASPDISGNTIYF.

The V and J genes are TRBV15 and TRBJ1-1, with D possibly TRBD1 on 6 matching bases. V was shortened by 1 base and J by 3 bases, with 12 bases between the two germline ends. From germline, CDR1 is LNHNV and CDR2 YYDKDF (reference sequence). The CDR3 sequence is 15 residues long. CDR3 DNA sequence: TGTGCCACCAGCAGAGGGCAGGGGTTGCACACTGAAGCTTTCTTT. It is translated as CATSRGQGLHTEAFF.

The rearrangement links TRBV6-1 to TRBJ2-1; D tentatively reads TRBD1 or TRBD2 (5 bases each). V lost 0 bases, J lost 7 bases, and 19 bases lay in between. From germline, CDR1 is MNHNS and CDR2 SASEGT. The CDR3 runs 17 residues. The CDR3 is CASSEALLAEGKNEQFF. Here the CDR3 DNA reads TGTGCCAGCAGTGAAGCGCTATTAGCTGAGGGGAAGAATGAGCAGTTCTTC.

The CDR3 here is CASSSTGGRQPQHF. As DNA, the CDR3 is TGTGCCAGCAGTAGCACAGGGGGCCGACAGCCCCAGCATTTT. The chain uses TRBV28 and TRBJ1-5; 9 bases line up with TRBD1. The CDR3 length is 14 residues. With 5 bases clipped from V and 7 bases from J, the junction kept 6 bases outside the gene matches. In germline, CDR1 is MDHEN, CDR2 SYDVKM.

The chain employs TRBV5-1 and TRBJ2-3, with TRBD1 as a possible D gene (6 bases). This CDR3 comprises 16 residues. In germline, CDR1 is SGHRS, CDR2 YFSETQ. The V end was cut by 3 bases, the J end by 1 base, with 15 bases between. CDR3 sequence (DNA): TGCGCCAGCAGCTCCGGGCAAGGGGGAGGCACAGATACGCAGTATTTT. Its translation is CASSSGQGGGTDTQYF.

V usage is TRBV5-6 and J usage is TRBJ1-1; 9 nucleotides align to TRBD1. After removal of 10 bases from V and 2 bases from J, the junction contained 15 bases not matched to a gene. Germline assignment: CDR1 SGHDT and CDR2 YYEEEE. This CDR3 has 16 amino acids. CDR3 coding DNA: TGTGCCGCGGTTATAACAGGGGGCAATCCAAACACTGAAGCTTTCTTT. Protein: CAAVITGGNPNTEAFF.

V and J are TRBV7-9 and TRBJ2-7; 14 positions match TRBD2. Germline V gene lookup returns CDR1 SEHNR and CDR2 FQNEAQ (reference sequence). The CDR3 extends over 17 amino acids. With V trimmed by 5 bases and J by 3 bases, 9 bases remained unmatched. CDR3 region: CASSQRWGTSGSYEQYF. CDR3 bases: TGTGCCAGCAGCCAACGGTGGGGGACTAGCGGGAGCTACGAGCAGTACTTC.

The chain links TRBV4-1 to TRBJ1-2; D uncertain. V lost 1 base and J 4 bases, leaving 13 bases between the germline ends. CDR1 and CDR2 from the germline V gene are MGHRA and YSYEKL. The CDR3 consists of 15 residues. The CDR3 bases are TGCGCCAGCAGCCAAGGTTGGCCCTCCGGCTATGGCTACACCTTC. Translated: CASSQGWPSGYGYTF.

This chain links TRBV28 with TRBJ2-7; the D call may be TRBD1 or TRBD2 (5 bases each). The CDR3 has 15 amino acids. Germline CDR1 MDHEN, CDR2 SYDVKM. The V end was cut by 7 bases, the J end by 2 bases, with 18 bases between. CDR3 nucleotide sequence: TGTGCCAGCATGGGGGTTGGACACCAAGCCTACGAGCAGTACTTC. This gives the protein CASMGVGHQAYEQYF.